The 11 T cell receptor beta chains given below trace back to one sample, sequenced in a study of CD8 T cells in Susac syndrome. About 0.5 to 1 ug RNA was reverse transcribed with random hexamers. MiXCR, run by TCRdb on the immunoSEQ multiplex PCR reads, gives a single entry per CDR3 protein. Of over 95,000 distinct CDR3 sequences in the sample, under 95% are singletons; the top ten hold roughly 0.12%. Sequenced: CD8+ T cells from PBMCs. The receptors were gathered from a human donor in good health.

This chain connects TRBV6-5 to TRBJ2-3; D is perhaps TRBD1 (6 bases). There are 15 residues in the CDR3. Germline lookup yields CDR1 MNHEY and CDR2 SVGAGI. V shed 2 bases and J shed 5 bases, with 14 bases lying between them. CDR3: CASSYGTGLLDTQYF. CDR3 DNA: TGTGCCAGCAGTTACGGCACAGGGCTTTTAGATACGCAGTATTTT.

V is TRBV20-1 and J is TRBJ2-5, with 14 nucleotides matching TRBD2. CDR1 and CDR2 (germline): DFQATT, SNEGSKA (reference sequence). CDR3 size: 17 residues. Unmatched junction bases numbered 10, after V lost 5 bases and J lost 2 bases. CDR3: CSARKGLAGVAQETQYF. The CDR3 DNA reads as TGCAGTGCTCGAAAGGGACTAGCGGGGGTCGCACAAGAGACCCAGTACTTC.

The gene calls are TRBV20-1 and TRBJ2-7, with a possible D match to TRBD2 (5 bases). Germline CDR1 and CDR2: DFQATT and SNEGSKA (reference sequence). V gave up 6 bases and J gave up 4 bases, with 19 bases separating them. The CDR3 is made up of 14 amino acids. The CDR3 sequence: CSALVREKRYEQYF. The CDR3 nucleotides are TGCAGTGCCCTAGTTAGGGAGAAGAGGTACGAGCAGTACTTC.

V is TRBV6-1 and J is TRBJ2-1; 9 nucleotides agree with TRBD2. The CDR3 loop spans 15 amino acids. Germline trimming cut 1 base from V and 8 bases from J; bases unmatched to any gene: 6. Germline CDR1 and CDR2: MNHNS and SASEGT. For the CDR3, the DNA is TGTGCCAGCAGTGAAGGGTGGGGACTAGCCTATGAGCAGTTCTTC. It specifies CASSEGWGLAYEQFF.

This clonotype was detected only once. The genes are TRBV5-6 and TRBJ2-2; no definite D call. The length of the CDR3 is 14 residues. Trimming removed 0 bases at V and 2 bases at J, with 5 bases between. Germline CDR1 and CDR2: SGHDT and YYEEEE. CDR3 nucleotides: TGTGCCAGCAGCTTGGATTTTAACACCGGGGAGCTGTTTTTT. It codes for CASSLDFNTGELFF.

The chain uses TRBV13 and TRBJ1-1, with D unresolved. Germline V gives CDR1 PRHDT, CDR2 FYEKMQ (reference sequence). Trimming took 1 base from V and 4 from J, leaving 10 bases between them. CDR3 length: 14 amino acids. CDR3 protein: CASSLVRTLTEAFF. Written as DNA, the CDR3 is TGTGCCAGCAGCTTAGTTCGGACTCTCACTGAAGCTTTCTTT.

V gene TRBV3-1 combines with J gene TRBJ1-2, with D uncertain. Trimming took off 2 bases at V and 0 bases at J, with 13 bases between the two ends. CDR3 length equals 16 residues. Germline assignment: CDR1 LGHDT and CDR2 YNNKEL (reference sequence). The CDR3 DNA follows: TGTGCCAGCAGCCAAACGAAGACGGAAACTAACTATGGCTACACCTTC. Its translation: CASSQTKTETNYGYTF.

This chain links TRBV29-1 with TRBJ1-1, with no clear D. The CDR3 spans 13 residues. V dropped 2 bases and J dropped 0 bases, with 7 bases sitting between them. Germline loops: CDR1 SQVTM, CDR2 ANQGSEA. The CDR3 nucleotides are TGCAGCGTTGAAAGGCCCCTGAACACTGAAGCTTTCTTT. Amino acids: CSVERPLNTEAFF.

This chain joins TRBV11-2 and TRBJ2-7, with TRBD1 identical over 10 bases. The V segment lost 1 base and the J segment 6 bases; nucleotides outside the gene matches: 6. Germline CDR1 reads SGHAT; CDR2 reads FQNNGV. This CDR3 spans 15 amino acids. CDR3 in amino acids: CASSLGDRGTSEQYF. CDR3 DNA sequence: TGTGCCAGCAGCTTAGGGGACAGGGGTACGAGCGAGCAGTACTTC.

V usage is TRBV29-1 and J usage is TRBJ1-1; D remains unclear. Germline values: CDR1 SQVTM, CDR2 ANQGSEA. The CDR3 is made up of 15 amino acids. V lost 7 bases and J lost 0, with 18 bases in between. CDR3 in DNA: TGCAGCGCCGCTGAGGACGGAATTATGAACACTGAAGCTTTCTTT. The encoded protein is CSAAEDGIMNTEAFF.

This clonotype is a singleton in its sample. The chain combines TRBV12-3 or TRBV12-4 with TRBJ2-1; D assignment may be TRBD1 or TRBD2 (6 bases each). The CDR3 runs to 15 residues. Between the trimmed V and J ends, which lost 4 bases and 4 bases, there was a span of 14 bases. The CDR3 region is CASSSLGGSYNEQFF. The CDR3 DNA is TGTGCCAGCAGTTCTCTAGGGGGGTCTTACAATGAGCAGTTCTTC.